This is a list of T cell receptor beta chains from one sample in a study of early T cells in non-severe SARS-CoV-2 infection. In TCRdb, the 5' RACE reads were re-called with MiXCR into one record per CDR3 protein. There are 63,000 or so distinct CDR3 sequences in the sample; 10% to 12% occur only once, and around 6% lies in the top ten. Sequences were derived from whole blood, sampled at baseline. These receptors were obtained from an adult who was a healthcare worker with PCR-confirmed SARS-CoV-2 infection or an uninfected control (not recorded which). Both conserved end residues are part of each CDR3. The D gene is left open where the match is weak. Size is omitted from some rows. Given values are once, few, many or a class for expanded clones.

cdr3_nt cdr3_aa j_call clone_size v_call d_call
TGTGCTAGTGGCTTGGCCCCCCTGGAAAACATTCAGTACTTC CASGLAPLENIQYF TRBJ2-4 few TRBV12-5 .
TGCAGTGCTAGCCTATCAGTAGGAGGGGAAGCTTTCTTT CSASLSVGGEAFF TRBJ1-1 once TRBV20-1 .
TGTGCCAGCTCACGGGGACAGGGGACCTCTGGGGCCAACGTCCTGACTTTC CASSRGQGTSGANVLTF TRBJ2-6 . TRBV18 TRBD1
TGCGCCAGCAGCCCGGAACCGAGCTCTGGGGCCAACGTCCTGACTTTC CASSPEPSSGANVLTF TRBJ2-6 many TRBV5-1 .
TGTGCCAGCAGCGCAGGGGCCACAGATACGCAGTATTTT CASSAGATDTQYF TRBJ2-3 . TRBV9 .
TGTGCCAGCAGCCCGAGGGGAAGCACAGATACGCAGTATTTT CASSPRGSTDTQYF TRBJ2-3 many TRBV3-1 .
TGTGCCAGCAGCCCCCTCCCCGCAGTTGGCACTGAAGCTTTCTTT CASSPLPAVGTEAFF TRBJ1-1 . TRBV14 .
TGTGCCATCAGTAGGGGGACAGCAAACACTGAAGCTTTCTTT CAISRGTANTEAFF TRBJ1-1 few TRBV10-3 TRBD1
TGCGCCAGCAGCTTGGTGCAGGGCCCAGGGGAGCAGTACTTC CASSLVQGPGEQYF TRBJ2-7 few TRBV5-1 .
TGTGCCAGCAGTGAGAACTTGGGGTACATTCAGTACTTC CASSENLGYIQYF TRBJ2-4 few TRBV6-1 .
TGTGCCTGGGGCCCGAAGGGGGGAGCTCAGCCCCAGCATTTT CAWGPKGGAQPQHF TRBJ1-5 few TRBV30 .
TGTGCCAGCAGCGGCCGGGAGTATAATTCACCCCTCCACTTT CASSGREYNSPLHF TRBJ1-6 few TRBV9 .
TGTGCCAGCAGTGAATGGGGGGGCCCCCTTACCGGGGAGCTGTTTTTT CASSEWGGPLTGELFF TRBJ2-2 once TRBV2 .
TGTGCCAGCAGCCCGGGACAGGGGGCCGGTGGCTACACCTTC CASSPGQGAGGYTF TRBJ1-2 many TRBV2 TRBD1
TGTGCCAGCAGCCTCTTGGGGGGAGAAGGGACTGAAGCTTTCTTT CASSLLGGEGTEAFF TRBJ1-1 . TRBV7-9 .
TGTGCCAGCAGCTTGGATCCAGAGGACAACCAGAAAAACATTCAGTACTTC CASSLDPEDNQKNIQYF TRBJ2-4 . TRBV6-2/TRBV6-3 .
TGTGCCAGCAGTTTTCTAGCGGGAGACTCCTACGAGCAGTACTTC CASSFLAGDSYEQYF TRBJ2-7 many TRBV12-3/TRBV12-4 TRBD2
TGTGCCAGCAGTGAGGACGGGGCTGTCTATGGCTACACCTTC CASSEDGAVYGYTF TRBJ1-2 few TRBV2 .
TGTGCCAGCTCCCCTCGGGAGGCTAGCGGGAGAGAGGAGCTGTTTTTT CASSPREASGREELFF TRBJ2-2 many TRBV18 TRBD2
TGCGCCAGCAGCTTGGCGGCACCAACTAATGAAAAACTGTTTTTT CASSLAAPTNEKLFF TRBJ1-4 few TRBV5-1 .
TGCGCCAGCAGCTCCCTCCCCAGTGCCTCTGGAAACACCATATATTTT CASSSLPSASGNTIYF TRBJ1-3 few TRBV5-1 .
TGCAGTGCCCGTGCCGGTTTGGATTCACCCCTCCACTTT CSARAGLDSPLHF TRBJ1-6 few TRBV20-1 .
TGTGCCAGCTCACACCTAGGGACAGGGACTTACAATGAGCAGTTCTTC CASSHLGTGTYNEQFF TRBJ2-1 many TRBV18 TRBD1
TGTGCCAGCAGCTTAGGGGACTACGCTTACGAGCAGTACTTC CASSLGDYAYEQYF TRBJ2-7 many TRBV7-9 TRBD2
TGTGCCAGCAGCTTAGTCGGGGCAGGGGATTCACCCCTCCACTTT CASSLVGAGDSPLHF TRBJ1-6 few TRBV7-9 .
TGTGCTAGTGGTCAATTATTGGGACAAGCGCCCGCCGAGCAGTACTTC CASGQLLGQAPAEQYF TRBJ2-7 few TRBV12-5 .
TGTGCCATCCGCCCCCGGACTAGCGTACACGAGCAGTACTTC CAIRPRTSVHEQYF TRBJ2-7 many TRBV6-1 TRBD2
TGTGCCAGCACGCCCGGGTCGGATACGCAGTATTTT CASTPGSDTQYF TRBJ2-3 few TRBV27 .
TGCGCCAGCAGCCAAGATAGGCTAGCGGAGCAGTTCTTC CASSQDRLAEQFF TRBJ2-1 . TRBV4-3 .
TGTGCCAGCAGTGCGGGACTAGCGGGGGGACAAGAGACCCAGTACTTC CASSAGLAGGQETQYF TRBJ2-5 few TRBV2 TRBD2
TGTGCTAGTGGTTTGGTAAGGGGGGGCGTCCCAGATACGCAGTATTTT CASGLVRGGVPDTQYF TRBJ2-3 . TRBV12-5 .
TGCAGTGCTTCCAACCTCGGACTAAGCCAGGGGTACGAGCAGTACTTC CSASNLGLSQGYEQYF TRBJ2-7 many TRBV20-1 .
TGCAGCGTTGACAGGGGCTCGAACACTGAAGCTTTCTTT CSVDRGSNTEAFF TRBJ1-1 few TRBV29-1 .
TGCGCCAGCAGCGAATTGGGACAAACTGAAAAACTGTTTTTT CASSELGQTEKLFF TRBJ1-4 few TRBV4-1 .
TGCAGTGCTCGAGAGGGGAGCTACGAGCAGTACTTC CSAREGSYEQYF TRBJ2-7 . TRBV20-1 .
TGCAGCGTTGTGGACAGGGACGAGACCCAGTACTTC CSVVDRDETQYF TRBJ2-5 . TRBV29-1 TRBD1
TGTGCCAGCAGCAGGGTGTCAGTACTTTCCTACGAGCAGTACTTC CASSRVSVLSYEQYF TRBJ2-7 few TRBV7-8 .